The rows below give T cell receptor beta chains drawn from one sample of a study of CD8 T cells in Susac syndrome. Each CDR3 protein gets one entry after TCRdb re-called the immunoSEQ multiplex PCR reads with MiXCR. The data contain just over 150,000 distinct CDR3 sequences, roughly 95% of them singletons. What was sequenced was CD4+ T cells from PBMCs. The receptor set was obtained from a human donor with Susac syndrome. CDR3s include the opening cysteine and the closing phenylalanine or tryptophan. The D gene is left open where the match is weak. Not all rows give a size; the values are once, few, many and, for expanded clones, a class.

V gene: TRBV12-1
CDR3 length: 15
clone size: NA
D gene: NA
J gene: TRBJ2-3
CDR3 DNA: TGTGCCAGCAGCTTTGTTAGCCGGAGCACAGATACGCAGTATTTT
CDR3 protein: CASSFVSRSTDTQYF

V gene: TRBV20-1
CDR3 length: 12
clone size: NA
D gene: NA
J gene: TRBJ2-3
CDR3 DNA: TGCAGTGCCAACGTAGGGGCGAATACGCAGTATTTT
CDR3 protein: CSANVGANTQYF

V gene: TRBV9
CDR3 length: 14
clone size: once
D gene: TRBD2
J gene: TRBJ2-3
CDR3 DNA: TGTGCCAGCAGCGCGGGACTAGCTACAGATACGCAGTATTTT
CDR3 protein: CASSAGLATDTQYF

V gene: TRBV5-6
CDR3 length: 14
clone size: once
D gene: TRBD1
J gene: TRBJ2-7
CDR3 DNA: TGTGCCAGCAGCTTACCGGGACAGACCTACGAGCAGTACTTC
CDR3 protein: CASSLPGQTYEQYF

V gene: TRBV11-3
CDR3 length: 15
clone size: NA
D gene: NA
J gene: TRBJ2-3
CDR3 DNA: TGTGCCAGCAGCTTATTCAGCAGCTCCACAGATACGCAGTATTTT
CDR3 protein: CASSLFSSSTDTQYF

V gene: TRBV20-1
CDR3 length: 15
clone size: NA
D gene: TRBD1
J gene: TRBJ2-5
CDR3 DNA: TGCAGTGCTAGAATCCCCCCGGGACAGCAGGAGACCCAGTACTTC
CDR3 protein: CSARIPPGQQETQYF

V gene: TRBV9
CDR3 length: 15
clone size: NA
D gene: TRBD1
J gene: TRBJ1-2
CDR3 DNA: TGTGCCAGCAGCGTAGGACAGGGTATCTACTATGGCTACACCTTC
CDR3 protein: CASSVGQGIYYGYTF

V gene: TRBV7-9
CDR3 length: 16
clone size: NA
D gene: TRBD2
J gene: TRBJ2-1
CDR3 DNA: TGTGCCAGCAGCTTGACCGGGACTAGCGGATACAATGAGCAGTTCTTC
CDR3 protein: CASSLTGTSGYNEQFF

V gene: TRBV27
CDR3 length: 15
clone size: NA
D gene: TRBD2
J gene: TRBJ2-3
CDR3 DNA: TGTGCCAGCAGTTTATCGCCCCCGGGAGGAGATACGCAGTATTTT
CDR3 protein: CASSLSPPGGDTQYF

V gene: TRBV5-1
CDR3 length: 15
clone size: NA
D gene: NA
J gene: TRBJ2-6
CDR3 DNA: TGCGCCAGCAGCTTGGTAGGGACTGGGGCCAACGTCCTGACTTTC
CDR3 protein: CASSLVGTGANVLTF

V gene: TRBV7-3
CDR3 length: 14
clone size: NA
D gene: TRBD1
J gene: TRBJ2-5
CDR3 DNA: TGTGCCAGCAGCCCGCAGGGGGCGGGAGAGACCCAGTACTTC
CDR3 protein: CASSPQGAGETQYF

V gene: TRBV2
CDR3 length: 12
clone size: NA
D gene: NA
J gene: TRBJ2-5
CDR3 DNA: TGTGCCAGCAAGAGGGAAGGAGAGACCCAGTACTTC
CDR3 protein: CASKREGETQYF

V gene: TRBV11-2
CDR3 length: 15
clone size: NA
D gene: NA
J gene: TRBJ1-2
CDR3 DNA: TGTGCCAGCAGCTTAGCCAACGGGGGTAACTATGGCTACACCTTC
CDR3 protein: CASSLANGGNYGYTF

V gene: TRBV11-2
CDR3 length: 14
clone size: NA
D gene: NA
J gene: TRBJ2-3
CDR3 DNA: TGTGCCAGCAGCTCCCTAACTCTCACAGATACGCAGTATTTT
CDR3 protein: CASSSLTLTDTQYF

V gene: TRBV4-1
CDR3 length: 13
clone size: NA
D gene: TRBD2
J gene: TRBJ2-5
CDR3 DNA: TGCGCCAGCAGCCTGGGACTAGTTGAGACCCAGTACTTC
CDR3 protein: CASSLGLVETQYF

V gene: TRBV15
CDR3 length: 16
clone size: NA
D gene: TRBD2
J gene: TRBJ2-3
CDR3 DNA: TGTGCCACCAGCAGAGGGGAGCGGGGGGCCGCAGATACGCAGTATTTT
CDR3 protein: CATSRGERGAADTQYF

V gene: TRBV20-1
CDR3 length: 14
clone size: NA
D gene: TRBD2
J gene: TRBJ2-3
CDR3 DNA: TGCAGTGCTAGTTGGAGCGGGGGGAGAGATACGCAGTATTTT
CDR3 protein: CSASWSGGRDTQYF

V gene: TRBV3-1
CDR3 length: 13
clone size: NA
D gene: NA
J gene: TRBJ2-2
CDR3 DNA: TGTGCCAGCAGGGGGAGAGACACCGGGGAGCTGTTTTTT
CDR3 protein: CASRGRDTGELFF

V gene: TRBV5-4
CDR3 length: 14
clone size: NA
D gene: TRBD1
J gene: TRBJ2-7
CDR3 DNA: TGTGCCAGCAGCTTTGGGACAGGATCCTACGAGCAGTACTTC
CDR3 protein: CASSFGTGSYEQYF

V gene: TRBV3-1
CDR3 length: 18
clone size: NA
D gene: TRBD1
J gene: TRBJ2-3
CDR3 DNA: TGTGCCAGCAGGCCCCGGGCACTGACAGGGGAGAAAACAGATACGCAGTATTTT
CDR3 protein: CASRPRALTGEKTDTQYF

V gene: TRBV6-4
CDR3 length: 16
clone size: NA
D gene: TRBD2
J gene: TRBJ2-3
CDR3 DNA: TGTGCCAGCAGTGCTCTAGCGGGGGGGCCCACAGATACGCAGTATTTT
CDR3 protein: CASSALAGGPTDTQYF

V gene: TRBV20-1
CDR3 length: 13
clone size: NA
D gene: NA
J gene: TRBJ2-5
CDR3 DNA: TGCAGTTGCCAGGGGTACAAAAAAGAGACCCAGTACTTC
CDR3 protein: CSCQGYKKETQYF

V gene: TRBV11-2
CDR3 length: 13
clone size: NA
D gene: TRBD1
J gene: TRBJ2-5
CDR3 DNA: TGTGCCAGCTCCAAGGGACAGCAAGAGACCCAGTACTTC
CDR3 protein: CASSKGQQETQYF

V gene: TRBV11-2
CDR3 length: 15
clone size: NA
D gene: NA
J gene: TRBJ2-3
CDR3 DNA: TGTGCCAGCAGCTTAGAAGCCTCCCCCACAGATACGCAGTATTTT
CDR3 protein: CASSLEASPTDTQYF

V gene: TRBV20-1
CDR3 length: 15
clone size: NA
D gene: TRBD2
J gene: TRBJ2-3
CDR3 DNA: TGCAGTGCTAGAGCACTAGCGGGGAGTTCAGATACGCAGTATTTT
CDR3 protein: CSARALAGSSDTQYF

V gene: TRBV5-1
CDR3 length: 14
clone size: NA
D gene: NA
J gene: TRBJ2-3
CDR3 DNA: TGCGCCAGCAGCTTGGCACTCGAGGCAGATACGCAGTATTTT
CDR3 protein: CASSLALEADTQYF

V gene: TRBV18
CDR3 length: 18
clone size: once
D gene: TRBD1
J gene: TRBJ1-5
CDR3 DNA: TGTGCCAGCTCACCATCACAAATCAGGGGGAATAGCAATCAGCCCCAGCATTTT
CDR3 protein: CASSPSQIRGNSNQPQHF

V gene: TRBV5-4
CDR3 length: 14
clone size: once
D gene: NA
J gene: TRBJ1-1
CDR3 DNA: TGTGCCAGCAGCTCCGGGGCAGAGAACACTGAAGCTTTCTTT
CDR3 protein: CASSSGAENTEAFF

V gene: TRBV10-3
CDR3 length: 13
clone size: once
D gene: NA
J gene: TRBJ1-2
CDR3 DNA: TGTGCCATCACGGGGGATCCTAACTATGGCTACACCTTC
CDR3 protein: CAITGDPNYGYTF

V gene: TRBV25-1
CDR3 length: 17
clone size: NA
D gene: NA
J gene: TRBJ1-1
CDR3 DNA: TGTGCCAGCAGTGGGAACAGCGCAAACTTCATGAACACTGAAGCTTTCTTT
CDR3 protein: CASSGNSANFMNTEAFF

V gene: TRBV29-1
CDR3 length: 13
clone size: NA
D gene: NA
J gene: TRBJ2-5
CDR3 DNA: TGCAGCGTTGAATTCGGAATCCAAGAGACCCAGTACTTC
CDR3 protein: CSVEFGIQETQYF

V gene: TRBV27
CDR3 length: 13
clone size: NA
D gene: TRBD2
J gene: TRBJ2-3
CDR3 DNA: TGTGCCAGTTCTAGCGGGGGGGGAGATACGCAGTATTTT
CDR3 protein: CASSSGGGDTQYF

V gene: TRBV12-3/TRBV12-4
CDR3 length: 12
clone size: NA
D gene: NA
J gene: TRBJ2-7
CDR3 DNA: TGTGCCAGCAGTTTAATGGGATACGAGCAGTACTTC
CDR3 protein: CASSLMGYEQYF

V gene: TRBV25-1
CDR3 length: 13
clone size: NA
D gene: NA
J gene: TRBJ1-2
CDR3 DNA: TGTGCCAGCAGTGAAGAGAGGGGCTATGGCTACACCTTC
CDR3 protein: CASSEERGYGYTF

V gene: TRBV5-1
CDR3 length: 13
clone size: NA
D gene: NA
J gene: TRBJ2-6
CDR3 DNA: TGCGCCAGCCTTTCGGCTGGGGCCAACGTCCTGACTTTC
CDR3 protein: CASLSAGANVLTF

V gene: TRBV20-1
CDR3 length: 16
clone size: NA
D gene: TRBD2
J gene: TRBJ2-1
CDR3 DNA: TGCAGTGCTAGAGATCAGCGGGGGGGCTCCTACAATGAGCAGTTCTTC
CDR3 protein: CSARDQRGGSYNEQFF

V gene: TRBV2
CDR3 length: 15
clone size: NA
D gene: NA
J gene: TRBJ1-6
CDR3 DNA: TGTGCCAGCAGGGAGGACGGATCCGATAATTCACCCCTCCACTTT
CDR3 protein: CASREDGSDNSPLHF

V gene: TRBV29-1
CDR3 length: 13
clone size: NA
D gene: NA
J gene: TRBJ1-1
CDR3 DNA: TGCAGCGTTGAAGTGCGGCCCAACACTGAAGCTTTCTTT
CDR3 protein: CSVEVRPNTEAFF

V gene: TRBV6-2/TRBV6-3
CDR3 length: 16
clone size: NA
D gene: TRBD1
J gene: TRBJ1-1
CDR3 DNA: TGTGCCAGCAGTCGATTACAGGGGGCTCGTCACACTGAAGCTTTCTTT
CDR3 protein: CASSRLQGARHTEAFF

V gene: TRBV12-3/TRBV12-4
CDR3 length: 14
clone size: NA
D gene: NA
J gene: TRBJ1-4
CDR3 DNA: TGTGCCAGCAGTTTAGGAGGGGGTAGTGAAAAACTGTTTTTT
CDR3 protein: CASSLGGGSEKLFF

V gene: TRBV20-1
CDR3 length: 15
clone size: NA
D gene: TRBD2
J gene: TRBJ2-1
CDR3 DNA: TGCAGTGCCATGCCCCTAGCGGGGGGGTACAATGAGCAGTTCTTC
CDR3 protein: CSAMPLAGGYNEQFF

V gene: TRBV20-1
CDR3 length: 12
clone size: NA
D gene: NA
J gene: TRBJ2-3
CDR3 DNA: TGCAGTGCGCCGACGGAGGTAGATACGCAGTATTTT
CDR3 protein: CSAPTEVDTQYF

V gene: TRBV3-1
CDR3 length: 14
clone size: NA
D gene: NA
J gene: TRBJ2-6
CDR3 DNA: TGTGCCAGCAGCCCTGTAACTGGGGCCAACGTCCTGACTTTC
CDR3 protein: CASSPVTGANVLTF

V gene: TRBV7-6
CDR3 length: 15
clone size: NA
D gene: TRBD1
J gene: TRBJ2-3
CDR3 DNA: TGTGCCAGCAGCTCCCCGAGGGGGCAAACAGATACGCAGTATTTT
CDR3 protein: CASSSPRGQTDTQYF

V gene: TRBV24-1
CDR3 length: 16
clone size: NA
D gene: TRBD1
J gene: TRBJ2-2
CDR3 DNA: TGTGCCACCAGTGATTCGGGACAGGAAAACACCGGGGAGCTGTTTTTT
CDR3 protein: CATSDSGQENTGELFF

V gene: TRBV3-1
CDR3 length: 16
clone size: NA
D gene: TRBD1
J gene: TRBJ1-5
CDR3 DNA: TGTGCCAGCAGCTCTAGTGTGGGACAGGTCAATCAGCCCCAGCATTTT
CDR3 protein: CASSSSVGQVNQPQHF

V gene: TRBV3-1
CDR3 length: 15
clone size: NA
D gene: NA
J gene: TRBJ1-2
CDR3 DNA: TGTGCCAGCAGCCAAGATATTCAGGGGCTCTACGGCTACACCTTC
CDR3 protein: CASSQDIQGLYGYTF

V gene: TRBV24-1
CDR3 length: 15
clone size: NA
D gene: NA
J gene: TRBJ2-1
CDR3 DNA: TGTGCCACCAGTGACGGCCACTACTCCTACAATGAGCAGTTCTTC
CDR3 protein: CATSDGHYSYNEQFF

V gene: TRBV7-9
CDR3 length: 15
clone size: NA
D gene: NA
J gene: TRBJ2-5
CDR3 DNA: TGTGCCAGCAGCCGATCCAGGGCTGGGCGAGAGACCCAGTACTTC
CDR3 protein: CASSRSRAGRETQYF

V gene: TRBV29-1
CDR3 length: 12
clone size: NA
D gene: TRBD1
J gene: TRBJ1-2
CDR3 DNA: TGCAGCGTTGGGGGACAGGGAGCCGGCTACACCTTC
CDR3 protein: CSVGGQGAGYTF